This is a list of T cell receptor beta chains from one sample in a study of blood T cell repertoires in COVID-19. Profiling relied on immunoSEQ multiplex PCR, and the TCRdb table lists in-frame clones only, not all of them. The sample includes over 100,000 clones, approximately 92% of them seen just once. Sequenced material: peripheral blood. The origin of the receptors is a woman in her fifties or sixties with COVID-19, enrolled during active disease. Each CDR3 is given without its conserved first and last residue. The D gene is left open where the match is weak. Size tells how often a clone was seen (once, few, many) or the class of an expanded clone, and some rows leave it out.

v_call,d_call,j_call,clone_size,cdr3_aa
TRBV7-2,TRBD1,TRBJ2-7,-,ASSYTGGEQY
TRBV27,-,TRBJ1-5,-,ASSLIEGRNQPQH
TRBV30,-,TRBJ1-5,-,AWSLLGLNQPQH
TRBV2,-,TRBJ1-5,-,ASRENRDSNQPQH
TRBV20-1,-,TRBJ2-1,-,SASRGGSYNEQF
TRBV6-4,TRBD1,TRBJ1-1,-,ASSNSSTGGSFRVTEAF
TRBV5-1,-,TRBJ1-3,once,ASSTGQRTTSSGNTIY
TRBV27,-,TRBJ1-2,-,ASSLRGVGYT
TRBV9,-,TRBJ2-4,-,ASSFRTGRDIQY
TRBV27,-,TRBJ1-6,-,ASSFGTASHSPLH
TRBV28,-,TRBJ1-4,-,AVTGGGNEKLF
TRBV5-1,-,TRBJ2-2,-,ASSERPGVKNTGELF
TRBV7-8,-,TRBJ1-6,-,ASSLESVSSYNSPLH
TRBV7-6,-,TRBJ2-1,-,ASSLLGGASYNEQF
TRBV6-5,TRBD1,TRBJ2-1,-,ASSYPPGTGTF
TRBV5-4,TRBD2,TRBJ2-3,few,ASSLLAGGTDTQY
TRBV4-1,-,TRBJ1-2,-,ASSQDIAGPYGYT
TRBV7-8,-,TRBJ1-3,-,ASSVYVRSDTIY
TRBV12-5,TRBD1,TRBJ2-6,-,ASGPTTGGTGANVLT
TRBV9,-,TRBJ1-4,-,ASSVKGGQGEKLF
TRBV5-6,TRBD1,TRBJ1-2,-,ASSLGQGAAGYT
TRBV7-8,-,TRBJ2-1,-,ASSLKIGQF
TRBV12-3/TRBV12-4,-,TRBJ1-6,-,ASSFNRNSPLH
TRBV30,TRBD1,TRBJ1-3,-,AWSVVKTGMSGNTIY
TRBV7-9,-,TRBJ1-2,-,ASSPAVAEDYT
TRBV5-6,-,TRBJ1-5,once,ASRSRQLNQPQH
TRBV19,-,TRBJ2-5,-,ASSNRLAGRETQY